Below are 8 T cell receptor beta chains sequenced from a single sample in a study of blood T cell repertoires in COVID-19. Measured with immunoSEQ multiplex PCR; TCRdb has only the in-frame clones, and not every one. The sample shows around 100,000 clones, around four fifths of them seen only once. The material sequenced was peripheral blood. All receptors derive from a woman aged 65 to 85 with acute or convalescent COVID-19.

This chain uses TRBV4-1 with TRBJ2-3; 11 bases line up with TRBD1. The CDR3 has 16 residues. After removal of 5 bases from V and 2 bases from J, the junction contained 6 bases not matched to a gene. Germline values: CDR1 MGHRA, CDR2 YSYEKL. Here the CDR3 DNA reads TGCGCCAGCAGCTGGCCGGGACAGGGGGACACAGATACGCAGTATTTT. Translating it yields CASSWPGQGDTDTQYF.

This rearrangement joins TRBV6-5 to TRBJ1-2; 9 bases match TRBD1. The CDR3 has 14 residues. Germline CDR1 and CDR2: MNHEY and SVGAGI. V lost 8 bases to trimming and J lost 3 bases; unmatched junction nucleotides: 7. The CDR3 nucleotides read TGTGCCAGCGCCGCGGGGACAGGGTACTATGGCTACACCTTC. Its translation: CASAAGTGYYGYTF.

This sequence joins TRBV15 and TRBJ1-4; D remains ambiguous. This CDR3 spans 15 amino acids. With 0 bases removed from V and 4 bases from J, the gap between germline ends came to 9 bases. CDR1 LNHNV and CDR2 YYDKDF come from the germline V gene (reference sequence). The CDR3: CATSRDIQLNEKLFF. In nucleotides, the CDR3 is TGTGCCACCAGCAGAGATATACAGCTTAATGAAAAACTGTTTTTT.

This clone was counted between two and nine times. As DNA, the CDR3 is TGTGCCAGCAGCGAATCCGGACAGGCAGCAAACACCATATATTTT. It is translated as CASSESGQAANTIYF. The J gene is TRBJ1-3, the V gene TRBV7-6; 7 positions agree with TRBD1. The V and J ends lost 5 bases and 6 bases, in that order; junction bases with no gene match: 10. This CDR3 comprises 15 residues. Germline CDR1 and CDR2: SGHVS and FNYEAQ.

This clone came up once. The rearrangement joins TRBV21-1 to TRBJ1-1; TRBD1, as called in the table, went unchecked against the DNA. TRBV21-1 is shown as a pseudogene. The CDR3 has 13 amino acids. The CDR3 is CASTGTENTEAFF. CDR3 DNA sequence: TGTGCCAGCACCGGGACAGAGAACACTGAAGCTTTCTTT.

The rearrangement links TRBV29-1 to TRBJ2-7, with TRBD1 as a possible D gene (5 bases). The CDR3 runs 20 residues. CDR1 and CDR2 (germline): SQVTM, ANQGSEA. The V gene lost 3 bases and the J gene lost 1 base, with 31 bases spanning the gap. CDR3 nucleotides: TGCAGCGTTGAGGTGGGGTCAGGTGGGGCGTGGACGGCCAGGTCCTACGAGCAGTACGTC. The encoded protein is CSVEVGSGGAWTARSYEQYV.

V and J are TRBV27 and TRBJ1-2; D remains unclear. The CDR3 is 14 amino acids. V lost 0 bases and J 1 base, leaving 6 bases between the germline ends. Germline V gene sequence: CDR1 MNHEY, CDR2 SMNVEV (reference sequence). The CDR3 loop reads CASSLSRVNYGYTF. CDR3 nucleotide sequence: TGTGCCAGCAGTTTATCGAGGGTTAACTATGGCTACACCTTC.

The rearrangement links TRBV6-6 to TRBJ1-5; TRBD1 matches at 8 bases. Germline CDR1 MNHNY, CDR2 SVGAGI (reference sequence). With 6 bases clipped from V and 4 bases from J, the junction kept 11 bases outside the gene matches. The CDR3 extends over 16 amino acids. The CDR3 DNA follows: TGTGCCAGCAGCCAATATCCCGGACAGGGTAATCAGCCCCAGCATTTT. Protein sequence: CASSQYPGQGNQPQHF.